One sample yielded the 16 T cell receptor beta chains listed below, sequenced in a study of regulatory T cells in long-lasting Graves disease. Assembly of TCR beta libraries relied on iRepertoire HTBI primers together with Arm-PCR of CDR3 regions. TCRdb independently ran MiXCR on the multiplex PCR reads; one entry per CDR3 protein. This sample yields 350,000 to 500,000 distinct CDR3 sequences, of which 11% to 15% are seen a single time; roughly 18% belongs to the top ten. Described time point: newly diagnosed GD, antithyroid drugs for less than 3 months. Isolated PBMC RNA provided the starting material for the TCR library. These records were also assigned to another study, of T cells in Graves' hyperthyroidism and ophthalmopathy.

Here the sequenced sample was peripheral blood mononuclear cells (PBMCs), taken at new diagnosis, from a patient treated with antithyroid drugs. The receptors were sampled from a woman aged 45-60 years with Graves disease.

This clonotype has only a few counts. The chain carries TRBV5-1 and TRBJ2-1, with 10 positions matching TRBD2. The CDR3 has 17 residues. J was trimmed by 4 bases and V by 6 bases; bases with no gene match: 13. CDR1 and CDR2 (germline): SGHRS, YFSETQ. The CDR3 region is CASTPAARTSGYNEQFF. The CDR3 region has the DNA TGCGCCAGCACCCCAGCCGCGAGGACTAGCGGATACAATGAGCAGTTCTTC.

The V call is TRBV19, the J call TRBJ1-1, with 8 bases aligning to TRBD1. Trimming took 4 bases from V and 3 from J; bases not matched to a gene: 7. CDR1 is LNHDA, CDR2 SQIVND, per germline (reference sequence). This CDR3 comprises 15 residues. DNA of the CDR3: TGTGCCAGTAGTACAAGGGACAGGTTGGACACTGAAGCTTTCTTT. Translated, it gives CASSTRDRLDTEAFF.

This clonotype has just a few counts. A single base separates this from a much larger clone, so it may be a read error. This CDR3 reads CASSFLGQSDAQYF. CDR3 nucleotide sequence: TGTGCCAGCAGTTTTTTAGGACAATCAGATGCGCAGTATTTT. V is TRBV28 and J is TRBJ2-3; D is perhaps TRBD1 (5 bases). The length of the CDR3 is 14 residues. Germline V gene lookup returns CDR1 MDHEN and CDR2 SYDVKM. Variable domain in full (rest from reference TRBV28 and TRBJ2-3): DVKVTQSSRYLVKRTGEKVFLECVQDMDHENMFWYRQDPGLGLRLIYFSYDVKMKEKGDIPEGYSVSREKKERFSLILESASTNQTSMYLCASSFLGQSDAQYFGPGTRLTVL.

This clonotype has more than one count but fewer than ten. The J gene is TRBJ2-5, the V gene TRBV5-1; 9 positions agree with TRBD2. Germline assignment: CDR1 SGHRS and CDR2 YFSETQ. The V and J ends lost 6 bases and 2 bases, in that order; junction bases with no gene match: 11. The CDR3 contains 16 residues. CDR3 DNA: TGCGCCAGCACCCCGGAGGTAGCGGGAGTGCAAGAGACCCAGTACTTC. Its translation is CASTPEVAGVQETQYF. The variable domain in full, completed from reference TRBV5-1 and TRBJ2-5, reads KAGVTQTPRYLIKTRGQQVTLSCSPISGHRSVSWYQQTPGQGLQFLFEYFSETQRNKGNFPGRFSGRQFSNSRSEMNVSTLELGDSALYLCASTPEVAGVQETQYFGPGTRLLVL.

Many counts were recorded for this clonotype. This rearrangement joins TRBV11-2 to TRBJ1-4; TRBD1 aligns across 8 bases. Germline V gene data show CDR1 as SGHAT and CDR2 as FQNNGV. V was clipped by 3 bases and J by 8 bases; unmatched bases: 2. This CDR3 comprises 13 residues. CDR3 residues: CASSFGTGEKLFF. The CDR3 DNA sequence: TGTGCCAGCAGCTTCGGGACAGGCGAAAAACTGTTTTTT. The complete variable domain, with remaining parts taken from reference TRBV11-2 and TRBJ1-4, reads EAGVAQSPRYKIIEKRQSVAFWCNPISGHATLYWYQQILGQGPKLLIQFQNNGVVDDSQLPKDRFSAERLKGVDSTLKIQPAKLEDSAVYLCASSFGTGEKLFFGSGTQLSVL.

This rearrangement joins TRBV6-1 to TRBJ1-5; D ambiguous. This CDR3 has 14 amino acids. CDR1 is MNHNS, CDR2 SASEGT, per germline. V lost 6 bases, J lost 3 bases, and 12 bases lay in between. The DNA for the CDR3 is TGTGCCAGCAGATCAGGAGTCTTCAATCAGCCCCAGCATTTT. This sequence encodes CASRSGVFNQPQHF.

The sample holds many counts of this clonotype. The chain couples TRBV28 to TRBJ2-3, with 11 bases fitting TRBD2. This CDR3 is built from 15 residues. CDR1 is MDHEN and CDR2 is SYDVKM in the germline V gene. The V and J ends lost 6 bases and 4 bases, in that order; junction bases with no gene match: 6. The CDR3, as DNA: TGTGCCAGCAGCGAACTAGCGGGAGACGCAGATACGCAGTATTTT. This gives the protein CASSELAGDADTQYF.

This CDR3 reads CASSLVGPGQIPYEQYF. As DNA, the CDR3 is TGCGCCAGCAGCTTGGTTGGGCCTGGACAGATCCCCTACGAGCAGTACTTC. V usage is TRBV5-1 and J usage is TRBJ2-7; D may be TRBD1 (6 bases). Germline V gene data show CDR1 as SGHRS and CDR2 as YFSETQ. The CDR3 consists of 17 residues. The V and J ends lost 0 bases and 2 bases respectively, with 18 bases between them.

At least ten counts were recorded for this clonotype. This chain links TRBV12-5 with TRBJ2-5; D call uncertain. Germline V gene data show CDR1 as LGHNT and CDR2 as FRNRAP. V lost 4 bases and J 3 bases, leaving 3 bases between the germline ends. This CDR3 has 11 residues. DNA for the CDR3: TGTGCTAGTGGTTCGGAAGAGACCCAGTACTTC. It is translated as CASGSEETQYF.

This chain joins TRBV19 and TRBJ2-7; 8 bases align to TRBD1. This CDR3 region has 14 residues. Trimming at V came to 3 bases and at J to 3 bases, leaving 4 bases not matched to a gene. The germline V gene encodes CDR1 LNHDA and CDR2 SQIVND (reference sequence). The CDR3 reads CASSMGTGGYEQYF. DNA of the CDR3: TGTGCCAGTAGTATGGGGACAGGCGGCTACGAGCAGTACTTC.

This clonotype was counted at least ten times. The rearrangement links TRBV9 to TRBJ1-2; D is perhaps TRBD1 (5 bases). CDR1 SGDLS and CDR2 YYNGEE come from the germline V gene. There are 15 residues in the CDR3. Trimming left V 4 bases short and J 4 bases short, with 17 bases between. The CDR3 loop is CASSPEGSSSYGYTF. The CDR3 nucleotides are TGTGCCAGCAGCCCCGAGGGGAGTAGCAGCTATGGCTACACCTTC.

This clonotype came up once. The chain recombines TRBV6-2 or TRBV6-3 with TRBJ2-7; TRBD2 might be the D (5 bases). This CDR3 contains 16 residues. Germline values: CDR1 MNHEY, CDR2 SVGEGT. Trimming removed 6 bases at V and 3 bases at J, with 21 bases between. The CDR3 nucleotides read TGTGCCAGCAGCCCGAGGGTCTCACTTGCGCTCTACGAGCAGTACTTC. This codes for CASSPRVSLALYEQYF.

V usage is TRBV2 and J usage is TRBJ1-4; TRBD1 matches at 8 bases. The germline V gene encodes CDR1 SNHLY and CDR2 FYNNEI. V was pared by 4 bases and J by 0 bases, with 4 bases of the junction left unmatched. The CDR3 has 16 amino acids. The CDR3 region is CASSGQGSATNEKLFF. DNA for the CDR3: TGTGCCAGCAGTGGACAGGGGAGTGCAACTAATGAAAAACTGTTTTTT. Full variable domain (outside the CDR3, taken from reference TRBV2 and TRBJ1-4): EPEVTQTPSHQVTQMGQEVILRCVPISNHLYFYWYRQILGQKVEFLVSFYNNEISEKSEIFDDQFSVERPDGSNFTLKIRSTKLEDSAMYFCASSGQGSATNEKLFFGSGTQLSVL.

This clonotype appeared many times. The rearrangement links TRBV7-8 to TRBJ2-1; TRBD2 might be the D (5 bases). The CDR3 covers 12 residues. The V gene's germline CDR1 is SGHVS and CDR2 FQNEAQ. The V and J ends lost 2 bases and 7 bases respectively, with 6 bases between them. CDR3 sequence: CASSLWRNEQFF. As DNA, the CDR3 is TGTGCCAGCAGCTTATGGAGGAATGAGCAGTTCTTC.

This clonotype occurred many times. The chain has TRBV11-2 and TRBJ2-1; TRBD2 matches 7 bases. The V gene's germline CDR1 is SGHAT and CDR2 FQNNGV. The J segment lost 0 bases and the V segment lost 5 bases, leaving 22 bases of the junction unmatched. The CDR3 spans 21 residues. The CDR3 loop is CASSPYRVGLPSSGSYNEQFF. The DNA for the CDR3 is TGTGCCAGCAGCCCGTATAGGGTGGGACTACCCTCCTCGGGCTCCTACAATGAGCAGTTCTTC.

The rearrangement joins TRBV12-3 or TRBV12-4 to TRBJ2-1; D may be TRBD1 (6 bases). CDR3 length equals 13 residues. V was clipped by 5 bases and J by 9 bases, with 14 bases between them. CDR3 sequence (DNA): TGTGCCAGCAGTCCCAACAGGGAGAGTGAGCAGTTCTTC. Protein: CASSPNRESEQFF.